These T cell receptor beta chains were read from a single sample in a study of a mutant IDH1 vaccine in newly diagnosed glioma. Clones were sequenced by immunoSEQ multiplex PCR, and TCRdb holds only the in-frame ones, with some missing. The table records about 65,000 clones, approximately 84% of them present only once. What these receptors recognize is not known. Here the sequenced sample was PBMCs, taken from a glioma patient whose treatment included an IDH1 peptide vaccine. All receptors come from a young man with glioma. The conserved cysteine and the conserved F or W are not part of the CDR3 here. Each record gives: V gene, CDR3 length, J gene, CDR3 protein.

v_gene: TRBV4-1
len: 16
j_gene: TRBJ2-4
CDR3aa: ASSQGIQEGTAKNIQY

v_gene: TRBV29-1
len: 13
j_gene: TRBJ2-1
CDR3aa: SVLKDRSPYNEQF

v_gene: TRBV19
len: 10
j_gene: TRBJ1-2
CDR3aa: ASSISLYGYT

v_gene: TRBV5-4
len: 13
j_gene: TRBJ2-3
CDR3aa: ASSLAGQGYPPQY

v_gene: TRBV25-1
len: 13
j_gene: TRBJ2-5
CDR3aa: ASSESYTLQETQY

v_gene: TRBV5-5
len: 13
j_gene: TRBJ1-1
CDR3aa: ASSSPQGQNTEAF

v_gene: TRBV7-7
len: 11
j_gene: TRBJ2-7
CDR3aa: ASSAGVYYEQY

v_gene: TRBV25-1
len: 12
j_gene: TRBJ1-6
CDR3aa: ASKYRGQNSPLH

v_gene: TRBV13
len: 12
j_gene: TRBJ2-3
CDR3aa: ASSLVAATDTQY

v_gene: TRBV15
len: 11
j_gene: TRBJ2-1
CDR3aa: ATSRGRDNEQF

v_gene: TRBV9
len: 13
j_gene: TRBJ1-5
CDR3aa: ASSASHLSNQPQH

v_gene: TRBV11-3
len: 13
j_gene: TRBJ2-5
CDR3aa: ASSAGVGVQETQY

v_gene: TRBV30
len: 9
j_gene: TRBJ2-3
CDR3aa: AWSVVDTQY

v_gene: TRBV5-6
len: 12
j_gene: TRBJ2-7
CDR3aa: ASSLPQGFHEQY

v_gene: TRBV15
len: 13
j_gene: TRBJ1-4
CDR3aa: ATSRGRGTNEKLF

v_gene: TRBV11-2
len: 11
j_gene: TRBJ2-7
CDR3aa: ASSPGQTYEQY

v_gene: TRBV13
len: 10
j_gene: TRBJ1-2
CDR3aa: ASTDRAYGYT

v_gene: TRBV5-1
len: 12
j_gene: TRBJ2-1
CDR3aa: ASSVVDAYNEQF

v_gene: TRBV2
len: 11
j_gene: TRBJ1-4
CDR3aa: ASSESGNEKLF

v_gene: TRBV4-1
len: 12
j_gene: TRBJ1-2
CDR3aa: ASSQGVSYYGYT

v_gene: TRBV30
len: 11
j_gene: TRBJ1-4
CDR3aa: AWSVQSNEKLF

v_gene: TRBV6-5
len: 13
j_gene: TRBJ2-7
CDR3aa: ASSYTGSRKYEQY

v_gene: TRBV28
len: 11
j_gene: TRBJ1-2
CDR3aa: ASTWTGPYGYT

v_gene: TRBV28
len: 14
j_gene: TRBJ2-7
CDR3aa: ASRNAPETASYEQY

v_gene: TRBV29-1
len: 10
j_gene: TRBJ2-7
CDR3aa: SARDSSYEQY

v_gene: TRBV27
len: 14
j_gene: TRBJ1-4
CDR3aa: ASSGQGAATNEKLF

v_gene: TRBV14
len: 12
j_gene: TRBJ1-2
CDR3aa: ASSQQGPNYGYT

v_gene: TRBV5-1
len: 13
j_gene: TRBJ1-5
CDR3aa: ASSLVSGRNQPQH

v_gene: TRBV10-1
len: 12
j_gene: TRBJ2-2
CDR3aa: ASSESHYTGELF

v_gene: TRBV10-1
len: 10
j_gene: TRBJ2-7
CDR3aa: ASSDGSYEQY

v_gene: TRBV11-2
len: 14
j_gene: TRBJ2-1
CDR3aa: ASSPATAGPNNEQF

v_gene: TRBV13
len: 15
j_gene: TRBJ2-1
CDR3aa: ASSRHRLGGADNEQF

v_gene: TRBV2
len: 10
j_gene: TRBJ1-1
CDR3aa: ASRTGNTEAF

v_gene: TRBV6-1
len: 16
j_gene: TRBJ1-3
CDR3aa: ASSAPVSSRGMENTIY

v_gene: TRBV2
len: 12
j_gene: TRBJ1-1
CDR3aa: ARPPDRGGTEAF

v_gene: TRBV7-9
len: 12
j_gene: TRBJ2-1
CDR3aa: ASSLVEGTNEQF

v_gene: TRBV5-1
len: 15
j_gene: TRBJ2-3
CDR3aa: ASSLARTSGSTDTQY

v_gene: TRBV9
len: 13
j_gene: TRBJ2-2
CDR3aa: ASRSETSVTGELF

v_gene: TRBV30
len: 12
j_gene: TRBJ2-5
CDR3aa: AWSAGTSLKTQY

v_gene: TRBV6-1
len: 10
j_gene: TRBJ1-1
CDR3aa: ATQMGVTEAF

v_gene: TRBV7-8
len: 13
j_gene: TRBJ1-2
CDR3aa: ASSSIQARDSRYT

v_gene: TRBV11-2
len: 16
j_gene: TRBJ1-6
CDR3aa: ASSLRPRRDFGNSPLH

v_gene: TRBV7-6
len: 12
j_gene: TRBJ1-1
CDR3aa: ASSFSSANTEAF

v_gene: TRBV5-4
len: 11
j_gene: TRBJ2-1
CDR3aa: ASSFGSYNEQF

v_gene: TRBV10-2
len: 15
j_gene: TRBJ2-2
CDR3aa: ASSETLAVTNTGELF

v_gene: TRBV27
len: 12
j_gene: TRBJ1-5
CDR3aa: ASSFGMDNQPQH

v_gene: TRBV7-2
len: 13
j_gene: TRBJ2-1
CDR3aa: ASSRDSNPFNEQF

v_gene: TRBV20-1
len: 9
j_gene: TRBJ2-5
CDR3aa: SAIGRETQY

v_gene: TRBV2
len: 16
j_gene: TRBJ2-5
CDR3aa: ASSELLGTSTAQETQY

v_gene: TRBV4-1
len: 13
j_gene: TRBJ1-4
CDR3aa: ASSLQGATNEKLF

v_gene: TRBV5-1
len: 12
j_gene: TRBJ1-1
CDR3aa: ASSLFGANTEAF